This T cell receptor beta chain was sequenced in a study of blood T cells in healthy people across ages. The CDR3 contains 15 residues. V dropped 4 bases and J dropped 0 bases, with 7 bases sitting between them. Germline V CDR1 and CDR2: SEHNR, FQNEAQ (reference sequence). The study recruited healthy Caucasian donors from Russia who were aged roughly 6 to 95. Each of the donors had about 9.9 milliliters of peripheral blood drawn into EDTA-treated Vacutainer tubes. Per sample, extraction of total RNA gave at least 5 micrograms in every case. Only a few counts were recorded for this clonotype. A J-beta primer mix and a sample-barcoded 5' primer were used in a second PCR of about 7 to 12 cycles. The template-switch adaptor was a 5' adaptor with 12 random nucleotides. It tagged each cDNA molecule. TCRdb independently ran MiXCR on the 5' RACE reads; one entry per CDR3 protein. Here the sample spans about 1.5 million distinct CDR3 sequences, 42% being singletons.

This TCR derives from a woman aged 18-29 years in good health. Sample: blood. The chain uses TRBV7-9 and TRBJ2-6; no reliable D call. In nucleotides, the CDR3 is TGTGCCAGCAGCTCGGGCACCTCTGGGGCCAACGTCCTGACTTTC. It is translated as CASSSGTSGANVLTF.